Included here is one T cell receptor (beta chain) sequence, with context. The CDR3 covers 16 residues. Per the germline V gene, CDR1 is SGHTA and CDR2 is FQGNSA. Germline trimming cut 2 bases from V and 7 bases from J; bases unmatched to any gene: 7. Original analysis: Nucleated cell counts were estimated from reference gene primer amplification. Clones were sequenced by immunoSEQ multiplex PCR, and TCRdb holds only the in-frame ones, with some missing. The DNA gave D and trimming, while V, J and clone size come from that table. The sample records 85,000 to 120,000 clones, 84% being singletons. This record comes from a study of blood T cell repertoires in COVID-19. Study context: There were acute and convalescent COVID-19 samples, and they came from the United States, Italy and Spain. In each case, the material was cDNA or gDNA derived from T cells, B-cell-depleted T cells, or PBMCs.

The sequence was obtained from a human donor in a cohort sampled during active COVID-19. The sequenced sample consisted of peripheral blood. This chain uses TRBV7-2 with TRBJ2-5; TRBD2 agrees at 13 bases. The CDR3 region has the DNA TGTGCCAGCAGCTTAACCGGGACTAGCGGGGTTGTGACCCAGTACTTC. Its protein product is CASSLTGTSGVVTQYF.